This T cell receptor beta chain comes out of a study of OX40 agonist ivuxolimab in advanced cancers. Across the whole study: The treatment was a fully human IgG2 OX40 agonist, ivuxolimab. Dose-escalation patients had hepatocellular carcinoma, melanoma, renal cell or head and neck cancer.

Generated by immunoSEQ multiplex PCR, the TCRdb table keeps only in-frame clones and is missing some. The repertoire has about 93,000 clones, approximately 94% of them found once; the top ten carry roughly 2.6%. General observations from the study: Clonal expansion was seen in CD4+ and CD8+ blood T cells by week 6 at 0.1 to 3.0 mg/kg.

Note on this clone: Its antigen is as yet unknown.

The sample was CD4+ or CD8+ T cells sorted from blood, taken in a trial of the OX40 agonist ivuxolimab. The TCR comes from an adult with an advanced solid tumor such as melanoma, head and neck, liver or kidney cancer.

The CDR3: CASTGEVSGANVLTF. In DNA form, the CDR3 reads TGTGCCAGCACCGGGGAGGTCTCTGGGGCCAACGTCCTGACTTTC. The gene calls are TRBV18 and TRBJ2-6; D perhaps matches TRBD2 (6 bases). Germline V gives CDR1 KGHSH, CDR2 LQKENI. CDR3 length: 15 residues. The V end was cut by 8 bases, the J end by 0 bases, with 11 bases between.